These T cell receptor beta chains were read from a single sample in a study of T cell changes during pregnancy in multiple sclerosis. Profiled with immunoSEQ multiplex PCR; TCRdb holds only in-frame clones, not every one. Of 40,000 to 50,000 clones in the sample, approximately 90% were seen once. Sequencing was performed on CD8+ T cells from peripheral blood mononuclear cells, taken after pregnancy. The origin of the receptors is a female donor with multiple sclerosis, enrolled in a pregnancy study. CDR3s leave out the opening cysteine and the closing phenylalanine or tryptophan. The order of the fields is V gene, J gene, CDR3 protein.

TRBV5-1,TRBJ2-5,ASSEGQGQETQY
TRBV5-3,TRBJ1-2,ARKKGVDYGYT
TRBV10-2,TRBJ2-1,ASSTDTNEQF
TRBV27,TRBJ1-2,ASSLTGDYGYT
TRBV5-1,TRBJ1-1,ASSLETGTEAF
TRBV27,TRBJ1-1,ASEIRRGMNTEAF
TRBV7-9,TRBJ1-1,ASSFRYPTGRSLNTEAF
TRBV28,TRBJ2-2,ASTNTGELF
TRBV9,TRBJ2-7,ASSVVAGNDHEQY
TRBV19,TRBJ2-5,ASSAVGAQETQY
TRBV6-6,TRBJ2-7,ASSSAGTDYEQY
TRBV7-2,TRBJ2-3,ASSLGLAGGEDTQY
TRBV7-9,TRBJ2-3,ASSWGQGEGDTQY
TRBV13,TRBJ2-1,ASSEPTGLTDNEQF
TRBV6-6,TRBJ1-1,ASSYMGADTEAF
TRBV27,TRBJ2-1,ASSPWTGQNEQF
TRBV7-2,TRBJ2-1,ASSFQRGAQDEQF
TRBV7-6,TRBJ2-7,ASSLGEGDPYEQY
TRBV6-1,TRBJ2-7,ASSATEQY
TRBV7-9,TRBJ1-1,ASSFQGDTEAF
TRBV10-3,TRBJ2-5,ATSTSGEALGTQY
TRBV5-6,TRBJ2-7,ASSLEGAYEQY
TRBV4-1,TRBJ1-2,ASSQEGSGYGYT
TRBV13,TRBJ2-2,ASSGPDRGPSGELF
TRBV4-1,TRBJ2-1,ASSFPGLVTF
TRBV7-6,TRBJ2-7,ASSFIYEQY
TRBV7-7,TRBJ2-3,ASSLSVAGTDTQY
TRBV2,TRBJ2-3,ASARSGGGTDTQY
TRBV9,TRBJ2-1,ASSVGGGASNEQF
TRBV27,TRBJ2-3,ASSWTSGQIDTQY
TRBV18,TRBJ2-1,ASSPLEGGSYNEQF
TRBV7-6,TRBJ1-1,AGTTGTEAF
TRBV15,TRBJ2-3,ATSRSVDTQY
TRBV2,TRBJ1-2,AGTGSNYGYT
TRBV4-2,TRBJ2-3,ASSQVISGGGTDTQY
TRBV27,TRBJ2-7,ASSLFGQVDEQY
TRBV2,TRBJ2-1,ASSDPSGGAYNEQF
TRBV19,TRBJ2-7,ASSIDIEMGASYEQY
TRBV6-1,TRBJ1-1,ASSEPGGLGRNTEAF
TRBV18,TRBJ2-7,ASSRGLAGVSYEQY
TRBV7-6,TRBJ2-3,ASSPRETDTQY
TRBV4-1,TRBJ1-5,ASSQDPAGADQPQH
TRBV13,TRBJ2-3,ASTGGDTQY
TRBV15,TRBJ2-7,ATSPGSTYEQY
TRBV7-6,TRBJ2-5,ASSTPGLQETQY
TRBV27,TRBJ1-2,ASSLDRAGGYT
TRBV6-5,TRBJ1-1,ASSYGGNTEAF
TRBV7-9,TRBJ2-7,ASSSASGYEQY
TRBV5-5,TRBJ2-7,ASSLAQGAEQY
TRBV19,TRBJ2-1,ASSSSGGDPTQF
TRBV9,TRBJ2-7,ASSDSGGPTNEQY